Below, 11 T cell receptor beta chains from the same sample are listed, as sequenced in a study of T cells in Graves' hyperthyroidism and ophthalmopathy. TCR beta CDR3 region amplification was performed from RNA transcripts. The TCR CDR3 was amplified in a first-round RT-PCR using the HTBI primer set. MiXCR was run by TCRdb on the multiplex PCR reads, yielding one entry per CDR3 protein. There are about 610,000 distinct CDR3 sequences in the sample; approximately 15% occur only once, and under 3.5% lies in the top ten. The sequenced material came from blood. The receptor set was obtained from a woman aged 40 to 55 with Graves' ophthalmopathy.

This clonotype was detected ten times or more. The CDR3 DNA follows: TGTGCCTGGAGTGGACAGAATGAAGCTTTCTTT. Encoded protein: CAWSGQNEAFF. The rearrangement uses TRBV30 and TRBJ1-1; perhaps TRBD1 as D (5 bases). This CDR3 is built from 11 residues. Germline CDR1 GTSNPN, CDR2 SVGIG (reference sequence). V was pared by 1 base and J by 7 bases, with 7 bases between.

The V gene is TRBV6-1, the J gene TRBJ1-5; D not certain. The CDR3 consists of 14 residues. Germline CDR1 is MNHNS and CDR2 is SASEGT. Trimming pared 5 bases from V and 0 bases from J, leaving 8 bases between. The CDR3 nucleotides are TGTGCCAGCAGTCTATTTTATAGCAATCAGCCCCAGCATTTT. Its translation is CASSLFYSNQPQHF.

This clonotype was counted ten times or more. The rearrangement joins TRBV7-6 to TRBJ1-1, with TRBD1 matching 10 bases. CDR1 and CDR2 from the germline V gene are SGHVS and FNYEAQ. With 6 bases clipped from V and 7 bases from J, the junction kept 11 bases outside the gene matches. The length of the CDR3 is 15 residues. This CDR3 is CASRHGTGEGGEAFF. The CDR3 region has the DNA TGTGCCAGCAGACACGGGACAGGGGAAGGGGGTGAAGCTTTCTTT.

The chain recombines TRBV4-1 with TRBJ2-2, with a possible D match to TRBD1 (5 bases). V lost 4 bases and J lost 2, with 11 bases in between. CDR1 MGHRA and CDR2 YSYEKL come from the germline V gene. The CDR3 spans 15 residues. The CDR3 bases are TGCGCCAGCAGCCTCCTGACAGATAACACCGGGGAGCTGTTTTTT. This codes for CASSLLTDNTGELFF.

V gene TRBV11-2 combines with J gene TRBJ2-7, with D perhaps TRBD1 (6 bases). Germline values: CDR1 SGHAT, CDR2 FQNNGV. V lost 5 bases to trimming and J lost 3 bases, with 14 bases between them. This CDR3 has 14 residues. CDR3 in DNA: TGTGCCAGCAGCGGCTTACAGGGTATCTACGAGCAGTACTTC. As protein: CASSGLQGIYEQYF.

At least ten counts were recorded for this clonotype. The chain recombines TRBV13 with TRBJ2-1; 9 bases align to TRBD1. The germline V gene has CDR1 PRHDT and CDR2 FYEKMQ (reference sequence). CDR3 length: 15 residues. The V gene end was trimmed by 2 bases and the J gene end by 2 bases; junction bases not matched to a gene: 1. In nucleotides, the CDR3 is TGTGCCAGCAGCTTACGACAGGGGGCCTACAATGAGCAGTTCTTC. Translated: CASSLRQGAYNEQFF.

In the case of this clonotype: This clone may be a read error of a much larger clone one base away. The chain carries TRBV12-3 or TRBV12-4 and TRBJ1-1, with TRBD1 identical over 7 bases. The CDR3 is 15 residues long. The CDR3 region is CANSFGTDMNTEAFF. CDR3 nucleotides: TGTGCCAACAGTTTCGGGACAGACATGAACACTGAAGCTTTCTTT.

This clonotype was picked up a small number of times. V usage is TRBV11-1 and J usage is TRBJ1-1; D is perhaps TRBD1 (6 bases). Germline V CDR1 and CDR2: SGHAT, FQDESV (reference sequence). Trimming left V 5 bases short and J 5 bases short, with 15 bases between. The CDR3 has 14 residues. CDR3 loop: CASSPLQGPTEAFF. The DNA of the CDR3 is TGTGCCAGCAGCCCTCTCCAGGGGCCTACTGAAGCTTTCTTT.

This clonotype was recorded many times. This rearrangement joins TRBV11-2 to TRBJ2-5; the D gene is possibly TRBD2 (6 bases). Germline lookup yields CDR1 SGHAT and CDR2 FQNNGV. The CDR3 has 14 amino acids. V was pared by 3 bases and J by 5 bases, with 13 bases between. CDR3 sequence (DNA): TGTGCCAGCAGCTTTAGCGGTCTTAAGGAGACCCAGTACTTC. As protein: CASSFSGLKETQYF.

This clonotype was observed many times. V usage is TRBV2 and J usage is TRBJ1-2; possible D gene TRBD1, 6 bases. This CDR3 spans 13 amino acids. The V gene lost 6 bases and the J gene lost 4 bases, with 12 bases spanning the gap. The germline CDR1 and CDR2 sequences are SNHLY and FYNNEI. CDR3 sequence reads: CASRRGESYGYTF. The CDR3, as DNA: TGTGCCAGCAGGAGGGGGGAGAGCTATGGCTACACCTTC.

This clonotype was seen only a few times. The chain joins TRBV6-6 to TRBJ2-7, with 7 bases lining up with TRBD2. The CDR3 spans 14 residues. Germline CDR1 reads MNHNY; CDR2 reads SVGAGI (reference sequence). The V and J ends lost 2 bases and 0 bases, in that order; junction bases with no gene match: 1. CDR3 protein: CASSYERDSYEQYF. The CDR3, as DNA: TGTGCCAGCAGTTACGAGCGGGACTCCTACGAGCAGTACTTC.